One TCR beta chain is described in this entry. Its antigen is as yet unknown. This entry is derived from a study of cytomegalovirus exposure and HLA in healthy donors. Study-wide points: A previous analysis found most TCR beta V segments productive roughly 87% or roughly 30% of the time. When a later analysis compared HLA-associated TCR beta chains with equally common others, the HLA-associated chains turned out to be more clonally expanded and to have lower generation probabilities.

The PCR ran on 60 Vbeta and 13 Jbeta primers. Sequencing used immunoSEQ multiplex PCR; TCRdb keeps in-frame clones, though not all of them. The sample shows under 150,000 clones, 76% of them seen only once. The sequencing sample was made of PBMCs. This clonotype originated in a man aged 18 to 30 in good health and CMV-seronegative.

The CDR3 region has the DNA TGTGCCTGGAGTTGGGCTTCCAGGAACGAAAAACTGTTTTTT. Translating gives CAWSWASRNEKLFF. The chain carries TRBV30 and TRBJ1-4; D gene ambiguous. The V end was cut by 2 bases, the J end by 8 bases, with 15 bases between. Germline-derived CDR1 and CDR2 are GTSNPN and SVGIG (reference sequence). The CDR3 has 14 amino acids. Using reference TRBV30 and TRBJ1-4 for the parts outside the CDR3, the full variable domain is SQTIHQWPATLVQPVGSPLSLECTVEGTSNPNLYWYRQAAGRGLQLLFYSVGIGQISSEVPQNLSASRPQDRQFILSSKKLLLSDSGFYLCAWSWASRNEKLFFGSGTQLSVL.